A single sample is the source of the 8 T cell receptor beta chains below, sequenced in a study of cytomegalovirus exposure and HLA in healthy donors. PCR employed 60 Vbeta and 13 Jbeta primers. Data came from immunoSEQ multiplex PCR; TCRdb stores just in-frame clones and leaves some out. The data contain under 200,000 clones, about 70% of them singletons. Sequencing used PBMCs. These receptors came from a woman aged 30 to 39 in good health and CMV-seronegative.

This CDR3 is CASSDGAAGGPYEQYF. The CDR3 DNA reads TGTGCCAGCAGTGATGGTGCCGCGGGAGGCCCCTACGAGCAGTACTTC. This chain uses TRBV2 with TRBJ2-5, with 8 bases matching TRBD2. The J call may be wrong; the DNA end is better matched by TRBJ2-7. This CDR3 has 16 residues. Germline CDR1 is SNHLY and CDR2 is FYNNEI.

V is TRBV7-9 and J is TRBJ1-2; TRBD1 matches 7 bases. Per germline, CDR1 SEHNR and CDR2 FQNEAQ (reference sequence). V trimming: 0 bases; J trimming: 4 bases; junction bases outside the gene matches: 8. The CDR3 is made up of 16 amino acids. The CDR3 loop reads CASSLAEDRVGYGYTF. Here the CDR3 DNA reads TGTGCCAGCAGCTTAGCTGAAGACAGGGTTGGCTATGGCTACACCTTC.

V usage is TRBV28 and J usage is TRBJ1-2; a weak D match, TRBD1 (6 bases). This CDR3 is built from 13 residues. CDR1 and CDR2 (germline): MDHEN, SYDVKM. V lost 5 bases to trimming and J lost 4 bases, with 11 bases between them. The CDR3: CASSPAGAYGYTF. The DNA of the CDR3 is TGTGCCAGCAGTCCCGCAGGGGCCTATGGCTACACCTTC.

The chain couples TRBV11-2 to TRBJ1-2; the match to TRBD1 covers 8 bases. From germline, CDR1 is SGHAT and CDR2 FQNNGV. V shed 1 base, J shed 3 bases, and the junction held 7 bases outside the gene matches. The CDR3 sequence is 16 residues long. The CDR3 nucleotides read TGTGCCAGCAGCTTAGTTGGGCAGGGGGCAGACTATGGCTACACCTTC. Translated: CASSLVGQGADYGYTF.

The rearrangement joins TRBV4-1 to TRBJ1-3; 8 nucleotides agree with TRBD1. The CDR3 has 17 residues. Germline V gives CDR1 MGHRA, CDR2 YSYEKL. V lost 4 bases, J lost 2 bases, and 10 bases stayed unmatched. In nucleotides, the CDR3 is TGCGCCAGCAGCCGCGTACCAGGGGGCAGTACTGGAAACACCATATATTTT. Residues: CASSRVPGGSTGNTIYF.

This clone was seen a handful of times. The genes are TRBV6-6 and TRBJ2-7; possibly TRBD1 for D (5 bases). V gave up 5 bases and J gave up 0 bases, with 14 bases separating them. Germline V gene data show CDR1 as MNHNY and CDR2 as SVGAGI (reference sequence). This CDR3 contains 15 residues. Here the CDR3 DNA reads TGTGCCAGCAGTCCTGGGGCGGCTAGCTCCTACGAGCAGTACTTC. It specifies CASSPGAASSYEQYF.

The chain joins TRBV7-2 to TRBJ2-3, with D possibly matching TRBD2 (6 bases). The CDR3 totals 16 residues. V lost 4 bases, J lost 0 bases, and 14 bases lay in between. Per the germline V gene, CDR1 is SGHTA and CDR2 is FQGNSA. DNA for the CDR3: TGTGCCAGCAGCTCCTTGGACGGGACTAGCACAGATACGCAGTATTTT. The encoded protein is CASSSLDGTSTDTQYF.

The chain couples TRBV7-8 to TRBJ2-3; 7 positions match TRBD1. Trimming took 5 bases from V and 5 from J; bases not matched to a gene: 22. The CDR3 totals 19 residues. Germline-derived CDR1 and CDR2 are SGHVS and FQNEAQ. The CDR3, as DNA: TGTGCCAGCAGCCGTTCCCCTAAAGCGACAGGGTTCAGGGGAGATACGCAGTATTTT. Its protein product is CASSRSPKATGFRGDTQYF.